Sequencing of this T cell receptor beta chain was carried out in a study of blood T cell dynamics during melanoma immunotherapy. General study points: At W3, later disease-control patients showed bifurcated PBMC repertoire changes, unlike progressors.

Notes on this clone: Antigen unknown.

TCRdb keeps only in-frame clones here, not all; method: immunoSEQ multiplex PCR. Counted here are about 13,000 clones, about 90% occurring once; the ten biggest clones make up about 3.5%. This sample's time point: pre-treatment baseline. Blood was drawn before treatment and at week 3 after checkpoint blockade. Disease control meant complete response, partial response or stable disease at 12 weeks. Patients with prior systemic cancer treatment, concomitant immunosuppressants, or other active malignancies were excluded. In germline, CDR1 is ENHRY, CDR2 SYGVKD. The CDR3 loop spans 15 amino acids. Between the trimmed V and J ends, which lost 2 bases and 3 bases, there was a span of 11 bases.

This TCR came from a human donor with melanoma. The V gene is TRBV10-3, the J gene TRBJ1-5; tentatively, D is TRBD1 (5 bases). The sequencing here drew on blood, taken from a patient treated with checkpoint blockade. CDR3 loop: CAISESGGNNQPQHF. The CDR3 nucleotides read TGTGCCATCAGTGAGAGCGGGGGTAACAATCAGCCCCAGCATTTT.